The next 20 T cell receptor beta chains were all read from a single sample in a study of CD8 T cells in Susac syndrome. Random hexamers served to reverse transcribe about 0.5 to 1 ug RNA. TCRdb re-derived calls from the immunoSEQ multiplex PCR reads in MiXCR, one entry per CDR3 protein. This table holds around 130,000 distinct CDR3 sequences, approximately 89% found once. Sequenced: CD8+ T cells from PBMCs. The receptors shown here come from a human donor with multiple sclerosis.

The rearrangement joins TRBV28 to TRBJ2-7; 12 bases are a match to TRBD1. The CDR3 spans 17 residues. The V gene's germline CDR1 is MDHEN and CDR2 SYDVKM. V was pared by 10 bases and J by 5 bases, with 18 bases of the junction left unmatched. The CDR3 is CATRGEGVGTGGHEQYF. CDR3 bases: TGTGCCACCCGAGGGGAAGGTGTCGGGACAGGGGGCCACGAGCAGTACTTC.

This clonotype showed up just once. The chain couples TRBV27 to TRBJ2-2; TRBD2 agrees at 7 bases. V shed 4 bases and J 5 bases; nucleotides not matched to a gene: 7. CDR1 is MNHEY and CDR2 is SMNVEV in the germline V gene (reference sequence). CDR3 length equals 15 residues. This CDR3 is CASSSAGVRTGELFF. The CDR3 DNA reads TGTGCCAGCAGTTCCGCGGGAGTAAGAACCGGGGAGCTGTTTTTT.

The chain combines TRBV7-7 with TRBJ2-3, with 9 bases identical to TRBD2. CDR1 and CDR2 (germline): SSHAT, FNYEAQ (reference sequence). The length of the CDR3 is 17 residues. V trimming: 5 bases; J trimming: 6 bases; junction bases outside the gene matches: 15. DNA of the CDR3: TGTGCCAGCAGCCCGTCCGTTCGCGGGAGGGATGGGGATACGCAGTATTTT. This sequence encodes CASSPSVRGRDGDTQYF.

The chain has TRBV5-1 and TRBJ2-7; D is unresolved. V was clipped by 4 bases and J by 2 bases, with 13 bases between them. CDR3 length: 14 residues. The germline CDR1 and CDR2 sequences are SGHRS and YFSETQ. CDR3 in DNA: TGCGCCAGCAGCGGGCAGGACCCTACCTACGAGCAGTACTTC. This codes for CASSGQDPTYEQYF.

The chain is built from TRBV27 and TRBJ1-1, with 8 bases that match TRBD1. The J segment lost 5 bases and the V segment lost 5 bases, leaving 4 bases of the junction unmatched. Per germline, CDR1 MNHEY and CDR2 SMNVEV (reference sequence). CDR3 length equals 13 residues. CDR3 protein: CASSRQGATEAFF. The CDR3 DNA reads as TGTGCCAGCAGTCGCCAGGGGGCTACTGAAGCTTTCTTT.

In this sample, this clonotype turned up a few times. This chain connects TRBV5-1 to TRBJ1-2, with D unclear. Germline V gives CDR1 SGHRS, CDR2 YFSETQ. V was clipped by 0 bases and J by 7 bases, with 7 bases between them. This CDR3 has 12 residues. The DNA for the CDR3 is TGCGCCAGCAGCTTGGGCGGGCTTGGCTACACCTTC. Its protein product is CASSLGGLGYTF. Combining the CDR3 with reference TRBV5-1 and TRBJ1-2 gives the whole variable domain KAGVTQTPRYLIKTRGQQVTLSCSPISGHRSVSWYQQTPGQGLQFLFEYFSETQRNKGNFPGRFSGRQFSNSRSEMNVSTLELGDSALYLCASSLGGLGYTFGSGTRLTVV.

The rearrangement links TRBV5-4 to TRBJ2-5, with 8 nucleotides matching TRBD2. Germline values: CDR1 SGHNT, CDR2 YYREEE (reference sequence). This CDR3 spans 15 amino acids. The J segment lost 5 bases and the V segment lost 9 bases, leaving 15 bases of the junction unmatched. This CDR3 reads CATKGSGLEVETQYF. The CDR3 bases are TGTGCCACCAAGGGCTCGGGACTAGAGGTGGAGACCCAGTACTTC.

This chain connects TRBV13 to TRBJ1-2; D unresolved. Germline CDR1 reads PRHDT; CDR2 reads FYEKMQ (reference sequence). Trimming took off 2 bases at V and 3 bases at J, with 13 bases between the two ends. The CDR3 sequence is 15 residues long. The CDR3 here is CASSLRASEYYGYTF. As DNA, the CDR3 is TGTGCCAGCAGCTTAAGAGCATCAGAGTACTATGGCTACACCTTC.

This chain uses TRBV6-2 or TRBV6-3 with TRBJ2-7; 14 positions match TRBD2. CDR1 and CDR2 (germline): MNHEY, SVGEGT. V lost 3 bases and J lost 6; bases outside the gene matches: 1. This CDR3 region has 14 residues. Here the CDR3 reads CASSYGLAGGEQYF. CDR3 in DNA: TGTGCCAGCAGTTATGGACTAGCGGGAGGCGAGCAGTACTTC.

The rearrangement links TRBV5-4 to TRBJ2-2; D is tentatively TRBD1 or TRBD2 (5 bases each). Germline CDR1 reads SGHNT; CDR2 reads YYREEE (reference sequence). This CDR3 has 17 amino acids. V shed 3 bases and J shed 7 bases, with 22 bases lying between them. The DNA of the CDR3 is TGTGCCAGCAGCTCACCCATCGAGTACGGGGACGGCGGGGAGCTGTTTTTT. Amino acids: CASSSPIEYGDGGELFF.

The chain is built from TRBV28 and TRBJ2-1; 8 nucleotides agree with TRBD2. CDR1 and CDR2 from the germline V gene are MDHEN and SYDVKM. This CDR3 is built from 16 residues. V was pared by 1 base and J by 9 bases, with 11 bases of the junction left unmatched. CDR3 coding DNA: TGTGCCAGCAGTTTATACTCCGGGGGGGAAGAGCCTGAGCAGTTCTTC. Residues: CASSLYSGGEEPEQFF.

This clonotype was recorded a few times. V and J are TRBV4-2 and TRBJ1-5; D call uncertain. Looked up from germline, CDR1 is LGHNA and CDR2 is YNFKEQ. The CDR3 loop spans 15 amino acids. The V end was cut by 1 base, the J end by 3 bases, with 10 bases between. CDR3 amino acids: CASSQAAEFNQPQHF. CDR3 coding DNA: TGTGCCAGCAGCCAAGCCGCAGAATTCAATCAGCCCCAGCATTTT.

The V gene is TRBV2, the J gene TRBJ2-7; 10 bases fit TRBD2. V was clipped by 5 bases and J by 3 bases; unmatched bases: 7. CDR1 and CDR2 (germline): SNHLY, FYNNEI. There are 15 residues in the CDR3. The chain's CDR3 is CASSIIAGGSYEQYF. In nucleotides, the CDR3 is TGTGCCAGCAGTATCATAGCGGGAGGAAGCTACGAGCAGTACTTC.

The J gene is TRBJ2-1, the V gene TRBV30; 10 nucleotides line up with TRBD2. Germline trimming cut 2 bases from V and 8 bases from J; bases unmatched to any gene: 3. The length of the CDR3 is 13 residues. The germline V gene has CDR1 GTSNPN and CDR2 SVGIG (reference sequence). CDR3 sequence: CAWSLLAGHEQFF. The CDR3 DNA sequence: TGTGCCTGGAGTTTACTAGCGGGACATGAGCAGTTCTTC.

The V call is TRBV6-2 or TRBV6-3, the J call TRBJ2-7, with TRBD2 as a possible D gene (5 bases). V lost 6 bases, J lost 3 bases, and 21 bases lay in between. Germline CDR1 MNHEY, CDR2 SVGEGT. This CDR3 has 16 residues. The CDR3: CASSPFGGRLNYEQYF. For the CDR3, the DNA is TGTGCCAGCAGCCCCTTTGGAGGCAGACTAAACTACGAGCAGTACTTC.

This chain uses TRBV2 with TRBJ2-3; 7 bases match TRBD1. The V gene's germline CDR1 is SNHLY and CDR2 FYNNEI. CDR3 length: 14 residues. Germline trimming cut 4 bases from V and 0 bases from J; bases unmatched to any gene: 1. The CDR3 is CASSGQGSTDTQYF. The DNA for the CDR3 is TGTGCCAGCAGTGGACAGGGAAGCACAGATACGCAGTATTTT.

Written as DNA, the CDR3 is TGCGCCAGCAGCCAAGGGCGTCGGGAGTATAGTGAGCAGTTCTTC. Amino acid sequence: CASSQGRREYSEQFF. The V call is TRBV4-3, the J call TRBJ2-1, with D tentatively TRBD2 (6 bases). The germline CDR1 and CDR2 sequences are LGHNA and YSLEER. V was trimmed by 1 base and J by 9 bases, leaving 16 bases between them. This CDR3 spans 15 amino acids.

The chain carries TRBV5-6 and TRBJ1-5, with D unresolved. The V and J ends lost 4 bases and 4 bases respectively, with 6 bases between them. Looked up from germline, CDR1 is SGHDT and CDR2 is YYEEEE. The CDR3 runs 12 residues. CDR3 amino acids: CASSQLNQPQHF. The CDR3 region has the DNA TGTGCCAGCAGCCAACTTAATCAGCCCCAGCATTTT.

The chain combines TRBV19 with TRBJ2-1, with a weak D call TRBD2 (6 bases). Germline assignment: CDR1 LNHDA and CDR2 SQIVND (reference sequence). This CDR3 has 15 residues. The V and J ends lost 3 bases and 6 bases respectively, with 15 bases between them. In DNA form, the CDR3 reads TGTGCCAGTAGTATTAGGGCGGCGGGGATCAATGAGCAGTTCTTC. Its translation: CASSIRAAGINEQFF.

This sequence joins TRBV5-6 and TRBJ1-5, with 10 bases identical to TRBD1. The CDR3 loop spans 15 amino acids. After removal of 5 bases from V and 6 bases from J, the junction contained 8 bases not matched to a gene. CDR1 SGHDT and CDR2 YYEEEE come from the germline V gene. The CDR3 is CASSYGTGVLQPQHF. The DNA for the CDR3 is TGTGCCAGCAGTTACGGGACAGGGGTTCTTCAGCCCCAGCATTTT.